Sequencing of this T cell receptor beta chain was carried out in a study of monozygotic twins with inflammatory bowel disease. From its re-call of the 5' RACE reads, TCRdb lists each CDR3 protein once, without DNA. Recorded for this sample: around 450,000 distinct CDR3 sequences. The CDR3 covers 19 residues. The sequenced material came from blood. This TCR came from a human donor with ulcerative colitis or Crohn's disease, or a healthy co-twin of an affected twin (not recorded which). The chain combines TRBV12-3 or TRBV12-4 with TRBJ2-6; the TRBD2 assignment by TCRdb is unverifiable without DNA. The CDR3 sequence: CASSSFGGRSSAGANVLTF.